This T cell receptor (beta chain) was profiled in a study of shared clonotypes between healthy human individuals. The CDR3 contains 16 residues. Germline-derived CDR1 and CDR2 are SGHAT and FQNNGV. V lost 5 bases and J lost 4, with 18 bases in between. CD45RO-negative CD8 cells positively selected for CCR7 made up the naive population, which excluded terminally differentiated effector memory CD45RA+ cells. Free of recent acute infections or vaccinations, the donors were healthy HIV-negative adults. The repertoire was sequenced with immunoSEQ multiplex PCR; TCRdb's copy has only in-frame clones and lacks some. The profile shows more than 550,000 clones, around 92% of them singletons. This clone was seen a single time.

The clonotype comes from a man younger than 45 in good health. The sample comprised naive CD8+ T cells sorted from blood. This chain connects TRBV11-2 to TRBJ1-5; tentatively, D is TRBD1 (5 bases). The CDR3 sequence is CASSKDPGTVNQPQHF. The CDR3 DNA reads as TGTGCCAGCAGCAAAGACCCGGGGACCGTGAATCAGCCCCAGCATTTT.